Listed below are T cell receptor beta chains from one sample, sequenced in a study of blood T cells in healthy people across ages. TCRdb recomputed calls from the 5' RACE reads with MiXCR, one row per CDR3 protein. The sample consists of about 1.6 million distinct CDR3 sequences, around 36% of them appearing once. The sample taken for sequencing was blood. These receptors all come from a woman in her thirties in good health. Each CDR3 is given with its conserved first and last residue. Fields, in order: J gene, D gene, V gene, clone size, CDR3 DNA, CDR3 protein. D genes are given only for firm matches. For some rows the clone size is stated as once, few or many, or as a class when expanded; others skip it.

TRBJ2-7 TRBD2 TRBV6-5 NA TGTGCCAGCAGGAGCGGGACCCAAATAAGGGAGCAGTACTTC CASRSGTQIREQYF
TRBJ2-3 TRBD2 TRBV20-1 NA TGCAGTGCTAGCGGACACGGGACTAGCGGGAGAAGTACGCAGTATTTT CSASGHGTSGRSTQYF
TRBJ1-6 TRBD1 TRBV20-1 NA TGCAGTGCTTCACCGGGACAGGGGATCCCACCCCTCCACTTT CSASPGQGIPPLHF
TRBJ2-7 TRBD1 TRBV7-9 NA TGTGCCAGCAGCTTAGCGAGGGGGCAACCTATTTTCTACGAGCAGTACTTC CASSLARGQPIFYEQYF
TRBJ2-7 TRBD2 TRBV20-1 NA TGCAGTCTTTGGACTAGCGGGAACTCCTACGAGCAGTACTTC CSLWTSGNSYEQYF
TRBJ2-1 TRBD2 TRBV2 few TGTGCCAGCAGTGAAATGGTTACTAGCGGGAGCTCGCATGAGCAGTTCTTC CASSEMVTSGSSHEQFF
TRBJ2-2 TRBD2 TRBV7-8 NA TGTGCCAGCAGCATACTAGCGATGAACACCGGGGAGCTGTTTTTT CASSILAMNTGELFF
TRBJ1-2 NA TRBV13 NA TGTGCCAGCAGCTATACTCAGGCGGGTGGCTACACCTTC CASSYTQAGGYTF
TRBJ2-1 NA TRBV7-2 NA TGTGCCAGCAGCTTATTCGGTGTCGGGGAGAGAAATGAGCAGTTCTTC CASSLFGVGERNEQFF
TRBJ1-4 NA TRBV12-3/TRBV12-4 few TGTGCCAGCAGTTTCGGACTGTCAACTAATGAAAAACTGTTTTTT CASSFGLSTNEKLFF
TRBJ2-3 TRBD1 TRBV3-1 NA TGTGCCAGCAGCCACCCGGGACAGGAGCAAGATACGCAGTATTTT CASSHPGQEQDTQYF
TRBJ2-1 TRBD2 TRBV3-1 NA TGTGCCAGCAGCCACCCCACTAGCGGGAGTGACAATGAGCAGTTCTTC CASSHPTSGSDNEQFF
TRBJ2-5 NA TRBV9 NA TGTGCCAGCAGCGTTGGCGGGGCCGCCAAGACCCAGTACTTC CASSVGGAAKTQYF
TRBJ1-1 NA TRBV6-2/TRBV6-3 NA TGTGCCAGCAGTTACTCCCGGCGGCAGGACACTGAAGCTTTCTTT CASSYSRRQDTEAFF
TRBJ2-7 NA TRBV5-1 NA TGCGCCAGCAGCGTGACAGGTCCCAACGAGCAGTACTTC CASSVTGPNEQYF
TRBJ1-2 NA TRBV15 few TGTGCCACCAGCAGTGACATCCTAAACAGCGGCGGCTACACCTTC CATSSDILNSGGYTF
TRBJ2-7 TRBD2 TRBV3-1 NA TGTGCCAGCAGCCAGGAAGGACTAGCGGTCTCCTACGAGCAGTACTTC CASSQEGLAVSYEQYF
TRBJ2-3 NA TRBV6-1 NA TGCGCCAGCAGTGAAGCGTGGGGTAGCGTTGATACGCAGTATTTT CASSEAWGSVDTQYF
TRBJ1-5 NA TRBV6-1 NA TGTGCCAGCAGGTCGGGGCTCAGCAATCAGCCCCAGCATTTT CASRSGLSNQPQHF
TRBJ2-1 NA TRBV11-2 NA TGTGCCAGCAGCCAACAGGAAGAGGGCACGAATGAGCAGTTCTTC CASSQQEEGTNEQFF
TRBJ1-5 NA TRBV27 few TGTGCCAGCAGTTTATTTGGGAATGGAAATCAGCCCCAGCATTTT CASSLFGNGNQPQHF
TRBJ1-3 NA TRBV20-1 few TGCAGTGCTCACCAGGGTACGGGAAACACCATATATTTT CSAHQGTGNTIYF
TRBJ2-5 TRBD2 TRBV5-1 NA TGCGCCAGCAGCGGGACTAGCGGGAGGGTGTACCAAGAGACCCAGTACTTC CASSGTSGRVYQETQYF
TRBJ2-7 TRBD2 TRBV27 NA TGTGCCAGCAGACGAAGTTTGGGGCAGGGGTCGGGAGGGCCCGAGTACGAGCAGTACTTC CASRRSLGQGSGGPEYEQYF